The 11 T cell receptor beta chains below come from one sample, sequenced in a study of blood T cell repertoires in COVID-19 (dated by TCRdb to about 2020). Library preparation was by the immunoSEQ multiplex PCR assay. Sourced from immuneACCESS, this table was stored by TCRdb with only in-frame sequences that have V and J called. A share of the clones is absent; for the studies checked, an unresolved V gene accounts for under half, and the remainder has no known explanation. The sample includes approximately 220,000 clones, with 75% to 90% observed a single time. Approximately 4% of the sample belongs to the ten largest clones. The sequenced sample consisted of PBMCs or T cells enriched from blood (not recorded which). The receptors originated from a woman aged 25 to 39 who had been exposed to COVID-19.

In this sample, this clone turned up once. V usage is TRBV5-1 and J usage is TRBJ1-1; perhaps TRBD1 as D (5 bases). Germline lookup yields CDR1 SGHRS and CDR2 YFSETQ. The CDR3 sequence is 19 residues long. Trimming took off 3 bases at V and 4 bases at J, with 28 bases between the two ends. The CDR3 nucleotides are TGCGCCAGCAGCTCCCAAGGACACGGCGGCCGAATCGGGAGCACTGAAGCTTTCTTT. The encoded protein is CASSSQGHGGRIGSTEAFF.

V and J are TRBV10-1 and TRBJ2-1; TRBD2 might be the D (5 bases). V dropped 6 bases and J dropped 9 bases, with 15 bases sitting between them. This CDR3 contains 13 residues. Germline lookup yields CDR1 WNHNN and CDR2 SYGVQD (reference sequence). The CDR3 region has the DNA TGCGCCAGCAGGGAAGGTTCCCGGGGTGAGCAGTTCTTC. It translates to CASREGSRGEQFF.

J is TRBJ1-2 and V is TRBV25-1; D is undetermined. Per germline, CDR1 MGHDK and CDR2 SYGVNS. The CDR3 covers 14 residues. Between the trimmed V and J ends, which lost 4 bases and 0 bases, there was a span of 9 bases. The DNA for the CDR3 is TGTGCCAGCAGTGGAGGCCTAACTAACTATGGCTACACCTTC. Its protein is CASSGGLTNYGYTF.

This clone was counted a few times. The chain employs TRBV14 and TRBJ2-3; 10 bases are shared with TRBD2. The J segment lost 3 bases and the V segment lost 0 bases, leaving 6 bases of the junction unmatched. Germline CDR1 is SGHDN and CDR2 is FVKESK. The CDR3 has 17 residues. The chain's CDR3 is CASSQDPGLAMTDTQYF. In DNA, the CDR3 is TGTGCCAGCAGCCAAGATCCGGGACTAGCGATGACAGATACGCAGTATTTT.

The chain has TRBV9 and TRBJ1-1; D is undetermined. V lost 0 bases to trimming and J lost 3 bases, with 6 bases between them. The CDR3 is 13 amino acids. Germline CDR1 is SGDLS and CDR2 is YYNGEE. The CDR3 DNA follows: TGTGCCAGCAGCGTAGAACGGGACACTGAAGCTTTCTTT. Translated: CASSVERDTEAFF.

The V gene is TRBV5-1, the J gene TRBJ1-1; perhaps TRBD1 as D (6 bases). The CDR3 consists of 15 residues. CDR1 and CDR2 (germline): SGHRS, YFSETQ. Trimming removed 0 bases from V and 4 bases from J, with 13 bases in between. The CDR3 bases are TGCGCCAGCAGCTTGGGTACCCTAGGGGGCACTGAAGCTTTCTTT. Translation gives CASSLGTLGGTEAFF.

This chain links TRBV6-5 with TRBJ1-2; D is ambiguous. Germline CDR1 MNHEY, CDR2 SVGAGI. Trimming left V 7 bases short and J 9 bases short, with 12 bases between. This CDR3 comprises 11 residues. The CDR3 loop reads CASIVSLRYTF. The CDR3 nucleotides read TGTGCCAGCATAGTGTCCCTCCGCTACACCTTC.

The chain has TRBV5-1 and TRBJ2-7; D not resolved. Germline CDR1 reads SGHRS; CDR2 reads YFSETQ. This CDR3 has 14 residues. Trimming pared 7 bases from V and 2 bases from J, leaving 16 bases between. The CDR3 region has the DNA TGCGCCAGCCGCTCCGTCGGTCCCACCTACGAGCAGTACTTC. It translates to CASRSVGPTYEQYF.

J is TRBJ2-7 and V is TRBV5-6; D possibly corresponds to TRBD2 (5 bases). The CDR3 runs to 13 residues. CDR1 SGHDT and CDR2 YYEEEE come from the germline V gene. The V end lost 4 bases, the J end lost 4 bases, and 12 bases lay between the germline ends. The CDR3 bases are TGTGCCAGCAGCCCGATCGGGGTTTACGAGCAGTACTTC. It codes for CASSPIGVYEQYF.

The chain uses TRBV4-1 and TRBJ1-4; 7 nucleotides match TRBD1. The CDR3 extends over 14 amino acids. Germline assignment: CDR1 MGHRA and CDR2 YSYEKL. With V trimmed by 1 base and J by 4 bases, 0 bases remained unmatched. Here the CDR3 DNA reads TGCGCCAGCAGCCAAGGGGACAGTAATGAAAAACTGTTTTTT. This gives the protein CASSQGDSNEKLFF.

The chain uses TRBV5-1 and TRBJ2-5; 8 bases align to TRBD1. The trim removed 3 bases at V and 5 bases at J, leaving 9 bases unmatched. This CDR3 has 15 amino acids. Germline loops: CDR1 SGHRS, CDR2 YFSETQ. The CDR3 is CASSSDRGVGETQYF. The CDR3, as DNA: TGCGCCAGCAGCTCTGACAGGGGAGTGGGGGAGACCCAGTACTTC.